What follows describes a single T cell receptor (beta chain). In its sample, this clonotype was seen many times. Which antigen it targets is not known. Qualities for individual bases were not recorded, and no much larger clone is one base off. This entry belongs to a study of Graves' ophthalmopathy and Graves' hyperthyroidism (dated by TCRdb to 2016 to 2018). Broadly, across the study: Peripheral blood was collected at initial diagnosis, prior to any treatment. The independent validation cohort included under 20 hyperthyroidism patients plus 17 patients who later progressed from hyperthyroidism to ophthalmopathy. In more than five hyperthyroidism patients, T-cell repertoires of thyroid tissue and blood were compared. In total, 135 blood samples were TCR-sequenced: some 40 ophthalmopathy, some 80 hyperthyroidism and roughly 17 hyperthyroidism-to-ophthalmopathy patients. Following sample collection, hyperthyroidism patients were given methimazole at a starting dose of 30 mg daily, and ophthalmopathy patients were given high-dose intravenous methylprednisolone. TCR beta repertoire signatures were used to distinguish Graves' ophthalmopathy from Graves' hyperthyroidism and to predict progression to ophthalmopathy. A discovery set of more than 90 patients (around 45 ophthalmopathy, about 59 stable hyperthyroidism) was enrolled to explore V-J signatures distinguishing ophthalmopathy from hyperthyroidism.

Results and caveats for the whole study, not just this receptor: No statistical method was used to predetermine the sample size, and group allocation was not hidden from the investigators. In validation, the model predicted ophthalmopathy progression with less than 71% sensitivity and roughly 72% specificity; around twelve predicted patients were CT-confirmed with GO in a median of about 6.1 months. Most of the expanded thyroid clonotypes with a frequency above 0.001 were also detected in blood, and it was suggested that the thyroid immune response may be reflected by blood repertoires. In cross-validation, the 13-signature model distinguished ophthalmopathy from stable hyperthyroidism with just over 85% sensitivity and about 84% specificity, and in the test set the corresponding values were about 80% and 75%.

For repertoire sequencing, the TCR beta CDR3 regions were amplified from RNA transcripts. A first-round RT-PCR used HTBI primers with the Qiagen OneStep RT-PCR kit, followed by a second-round multiplex PCR, size selection and purification. Libraries were sequenced on an Illumina HiSeq2000 using paired-end 100 bp reads. Turning to the authors' computational methods: SOAPnuke was used for read processing, and reads with adapters, uncalled bases, a mean Phred below 15, or no exact constant-primer or identifier match were discarded. COPE v1.2.5 was used to merge high-quality paired reads. Clonotypes were defined as unique nucleotide sequences and were aligned to IMGT TRB V, D and J references using MiTCR v1.1. Analysis was restricted to V-J combinations with a frequency above 0.0001, which covered roughly 99% of repertoires. For each V-J combination, a TCR clonal expansion and chaos score was defined as F50 clonal expansion divided by the chaos observed in the TCRdist matrix. Features were reduced by Welch's t-statistics and random forest to 10 to 15 V-J combinations, which fed a naive Bayes classifier. The Morisita-Horn index was used to measure how similar the thyroid and blood repertoires were. TCRdb ran its own pipeline on the public reads, namely fastp trimming at Q25 and MiXCR clone calling, and kept in-frame beta chains. Each CDR3 protein gets just one entry, which takes the most common genes and DNA from the rows behind it. TCRdb, not the authors, supplied the V and J calls. For this sample there are 230,000 or so distinct CDR3 sequences; 45% appear just once. About half of the sample rests with the top ten.

Taken from the germline V gene, the CDR1 and CDR2 loops are ENHRY and SYGVKD. The CDR3 sequence holds 14 residues, the cysteine and phenylalanine included. Only the CDR3 region is kept as DNA, spanning 42 bases read in frame from base 1. Trimming takes 2 bases from V and 8 bases from J, and the germline ends sit 12 bases apart. Ophthalmopathy patients had moderately to severely active disease, Clinical Activity Score of at least 3, NOSPECS grade of at least 4, and disease duration under 3 months. Patients were excluded if they had other autoimmune diseases, uncontrolled infections, pregnancy or lactation. Diagnosis relied on clinical symptoms, serum thyroxine, TRAb, thyroid ultrasound and orbital computed tomography. PBMCs were isolated from around 10 ml of fresh peripheral blood by Ficoll-Paque density gradient centrifugation. Total RNA was extracted with Trizol reagent and quality-checked on an Agilent 2100 Bioanalyzer.

The clonotype comes from an adult man with Graves' ophthalmopathy. Sequencing was carried out using peripheral blood. Here the chain combines TRBV10-3 and TRBJ1-4, with TRBD1 tentatively as D gene (6 bases match). The nucleotide sequence reads TGTGCCATCAGTGAGCTGACAGGTTCCGAAAAACTGTTTTTT. The encoded protein is CAISELTGSEKLFF.